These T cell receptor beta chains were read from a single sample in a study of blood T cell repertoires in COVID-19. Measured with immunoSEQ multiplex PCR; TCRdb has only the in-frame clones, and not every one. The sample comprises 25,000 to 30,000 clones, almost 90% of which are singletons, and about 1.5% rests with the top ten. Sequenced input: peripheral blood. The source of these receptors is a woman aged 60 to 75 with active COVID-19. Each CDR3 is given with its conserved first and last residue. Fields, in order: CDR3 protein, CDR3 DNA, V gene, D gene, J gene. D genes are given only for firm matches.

CASSVEGGNTGELFF,TGTGCCAGCAGTGTAGAAGGGGGCAACACCGGGGAGCTGTTTTTT,TRBV2,TRBD1,TRBJ2-2
CATSDFAADRRGTQYF,TGTGCCACCAGTGATTTTGCAGCGGATCGACGGGGGACCCAGTACTTC,TRBV24-1,.,TRBJ2-5
CASSFQRDYEQYF,TGTGCCAGCAGCTTCCAGCGGGACTACGAGCAGTACTTC,TRBV7-2,TRBD2,TRBJ2-7
CASSSTGYSIADTQYF,TGTGCCAGCAGTTCTACAGGGTATTCTATCGCAGATACGCAGTATTTT,TRBV7-8,.,TRBJ2-3
CASSPVGRADYGYTF,TGTGCCAGCAGCCCCGTGGGCAGGGCGGACTATGGCTACACCTTC,TRBV5-5,.,TRBJ1-2
CASSLGRNTEAFF,TGTGCCAGCAGCCTCGGGAGGAACACTGAAGCTTTCTTT,TRBV5-6,.,TRBJ1-1
CASSRRVGRESSEQFF,TGCGCCAGCAGTAGGCGAGTGGGACGGGAGAGTAGTGAGCAGTTCTTC,TRBV5-1,.,TRBJ2-1
CASRGRLAGVNEQFF,TGTGCCAGCAGGGGACGACTAGCGGGAGTCAATGAGCAGTTCTTC,TRBV14,TRBD2,TRBJ2-1
CASSQVGHEQYF,TGTGCCAGCAGCCAAGTCGGTCACGAGCAGTACTTC,TRBV14,.,TRBJ2-7
CASSWAGPNTGELFF,TGTGCCAGCAGCTGGGCGGGACCTAACACCGGGGAGCTGTTTTTT,TRBV5-6,.,TRBJ2-2
CASSPPGLPYNEQFF,TGTGCCAGCAGCCCGCCGGGACTCCCCTACAATGAGCAGTTCTTC,TRBV7-2,.,TRBJ2-1
CASSLGGWSGAFF,TGTGCCAGCAGTTTAGGGGGGTGGTCTGGGGCTTTCTTT,TRBV28,.,TRBJ1-1
CASSLRWGGSLDEQFF,TGTGCCAGCAGCTTAAGGTGGGGAGGGTCCCTCGATGAGCAGTTCTTC,TRBV7-3,TRBD2,TRBJ2-1
CSVLTGLWGVSGELFF,TGCAGCGTCCTGACGGGTCTGTGGGGGGTCTCAGGGGAGCTGTTTTTT,TRBV29-1,.,TRBJ2-2
CASRDLLRNVRSGANVLTF,TGCGCCAGCAGGGATCTCCTGAGGAACGTTAGATCTGGGGCCAACGTCCTGACTTTC,TRBV5-1,.,TRBJ2-6